Below are 21 T cell receptor beta chains sequenced from a single sample in a study of neurological immune-mediated disorders. TCRdb re-called the 5' RACE reads with MiXCR, one entry per CDR3 protein. The sample lists 50,000 to 70,000 distinct CDR3 sequences, 2.5% occurring once. Sequenced: PBMCs. These receptors came from a man aged 45-60 years with multiple sclerosis.

The sample holds many counts of this clonotype. The CDR3 bases are TGTGCCAGCTCCCAGGAGGGACTCTCCTCTGGAAACACCATATATTTT. Encoded protein: CASSQEGLSSGNTIYF. V gene TRBV6-5 combines with J gene TRBJ1-3, with TRBD1 as a possible D gene (5 bases). The CDR3 contains 16 residues. V gave up 8 bases and J gave up 0 bases, with 17 bases separating them. Germline V lookup: CDR1 MNHEY, CDR2 SVGAGI.

Sample share makes this clonotype medium-sized. CDR3 loop: CASSLWATPTNEKLFF. The CDR3 bases are TGTGCCAGCAGCTTGTGGGCAACTCCAACTAATGAAAAACTGTTTTTT. The V call is TRBV7-2, the J call TRBJ1-4, with no clear D. The ends were cut back, 3 bases at V and 0 bases at J, with 11 bases in the middle. The CDR3 is made up of 16 amino acids. Germline V gives CDR1 SGHTA, CDR2 FQGNSA.

This clonotype was picked up many times. The chain is built from TRBV9 and TRBJ2-1; D tentatively reads TRBD1 or TRBD2 (6 bases each). The germline CDR1 and CDR2 sequences are SGDLS and YYNGEE. The CDR3 length is 16 residues. V lost 0 bases and J 5 bases, leaving 15 bases between the germline ends. CDR3 in amino acids: CASSVGDGGTNNEQFF. The CDR3 DNA is TGTGCCAGCAGCGTAGGCGATGGGGGGACAAACAATGAGCAGTTCTTC.

The sample holds many counts of this clonotype. The chain joins TRBV5-1 to TRBJ2-1, with TRBD2 identical over 12 bases. Germline V gene lookup returns CDR1 SGHRS and CDR2 YFSETQ. V shed 5 bases and J 8 bases; nucleotides not matched to a gene: 5. CDR3 length: 14 amino acids. CDR3 protein: CASRPTSGGDEQFF. The CDR3 coding sequence is TGCGCCAGCAGGCCGACTAGCGGGGGCGATGAGCAGTTCTTC. The full variable domain, completed using reference TRBV5-1 and TRBJ2-1, is KAGVTQTPRYLIKTRGQQVTLSCSPISGHRSVSWYQQTPGQGLQFLFEYFSETQRNKGNFPGRFSGRQFSNSRSEMNVSTLELGDSALYLCASRPTSGGDEQFFGPGTRLTVL.

This clonotype has ten or more counts. This chain connects TRBV12-3 or TRBV12-4 to TRBJ2-4; D is perhaps TRBD1 (6 bases). There are 13 residues in the CDR3. The V and J ends lost 6 bases and 5 bases respectively, with 11 bases between them. In nucleotides, the CDR3 is TGTGCCAGCAGCCGTCGACAGGAAAACATTCAGTACTTC. As protein: CASSRRQENIQYF.

This clonotype showed up many times. V gene TRBV9 combines with J gene TRBJ2-1; a weak D match, TRBD1 (8 bases). This CDR3 spans 15 amino acids. V was pared by 6 bases and J by 6 bases, with 19 bases between. Per germline, CDR1 SGDLS and CDR2 YYNGEE. In nucleotides, the CDR3 is TGTGCCAGCACCGGGAGGCAGGGGGCCGCCAATGAGCAGTTCTTC. It is translated as CASTGRQGAANEQFF.

The gene calls are TRBV6-5 and TRBJ2-7, with 11 positions matching TRBD2. The ends lost 6 bases at V and 4 bases at J; junction bases unmatched: 8. CDR3 length equals 15 residues. Germline lookup yields CDR1 MNHEY and CDR2 SVGAGI. This CDR3 reads CASRTGSGGAYEQYF. CDR3 coding DNA: TGTGCCAGCAGGACGGGTAGCGGGGGGGCTTACGAGCAGTACTTC.

This clonotype was counted ten times or more. The chain joins TRBV5-6 to TRBJ1-6, with D possibly TRBD1 on 5 matching bases. CDR1 SGHDT and CDR2 YYEEEE come from the germline V gene. This CDR3 comprises 14 residues. The V end lost 4 bases, the J end lost 5 bases, and 10 bases lay between the germline ends. Here the CDR3 DNA reads TGTGCCAGCAGCACGGGACTGAATAATTCACCCCTCCACTTT. Its protein product is CASSTGLNNSPLHF.

This clonotype occurred a few times. CDR3 nucleotides: TGTGCCTGGAGTGTAGGGGTCGATAGCAATCAGCCCCAGCATTTT. It codes for CAWSVGVDSNQPQHF. The chain is built from TRBV30 and TRBJ1-5, with D perhaps matching TRBD1 (5 bases). Trimming took 0 bases from V and 0 from J, leaving 9 bases between them. Per the germline V gene, CDR1 is GTSNPN and CDR2 is SVGIG (reference sequence). CDR3 length: 15 residues.

At least ten counts were recorded for this clonotype. The chain employs TRBV20-1 and TRBJ2-1; no definite D call. Germline loops: CDR1 DFQATT, CDR2 SNEGSKA (reference sequence). V dropped 3 bases and J dropped 0 bases, with 9 bases sitting between them. This CDR3 has 14 residues. The CDR3 region has the DNA TGCAGTGCTAGCGAGAGGAGCTCCTACAATGAGCAGTTCTTC. Protein product: CSASERSSYNEQFF.

This clonotype was recorded at least ten times. The gene calls are TRBV28 and TRBJ1-5; 8 bases line up with TRBD1. V trimming: 3 bases; J trimming: 5 bases; junction bases outside the gene matches: 6. Germline CDR1 is MDHEN and CDR2 is SYDVKM. The CDR3 totals 15 residues. The CDR3 DNA reads as TGTGCCAGCAGTTTCTCTGACAGGGGTCATCAGCCCCAGCATTTT. Its translation: CASSFSDRGHQPQHF.

This clonotype was seen repeatedly, ten times or more. The genes are TRBV5-1 and TRBJ2-1; 11 bases fit TRBD2. The V segment lost 0 bases and the J segment 9 bases; nucleotides outside the gene matches: 11. The CDR3 totals 17 residues. The V gene's germline CDR1 is SGHRS and CDR2 YFSETQ. In nucleotides, the CDR3 is TGCGCCAGCAGCTTGGGGGGGACTAGCGGATACAAAGGTGAGCAGTTCTTC. It encodes CASSLGGTSGYKGEQFF. The full variable domain, in which reference TRBV5-1 and TRBJ2-1 provide the parts outside the CDR3, is KAGVTQTPRYLIKTRGQQVTLSCSPISGHRSVSWYQQTPGQGLQFLFEYFSETQRNKGNFPGRFSGRQFSNSRSEMNVSTLELGDSALYLCASSLGGTSGYKGEQFFGPGTRLTVL.

This clonotype occurred many times. The chain has TRBV20-1 and TRBJ1-1, with D possibly being TRBD1 (6 bases). V lost 4 bases and J 1 base, leaving 16 bases between the germline ends. CDR3 length: 15 amino acids. Germline V gene data show CDR1 as DFQATT and CDR2 as SNEGSKA (reference sequence). CDR3 protein: CSATPGQSRNTEAFF. As DNA, the CDR3 is TGCAGTGCTACCCCGGGACAAAGTAGGAACACTGAAGCTTTCTTT.

This clonotype has at least ten counts. V and J are TRBV14 and TRBJ1-3, with D unclear. The V and J ends lost 4 bases and 1 base respectively, with 8 bases between them. The CDR3 has 14 amino acids. Germline CDR1 SGHDN, CDR2 FVKESK. The CDR3 reads CASSRRGSGNTIYF. The CDR3 DNA reads as TGTGCCAGCAGCCGGCGGGGATCTGGAAACACCATATATTTT.

As for this clonotype: Given a much more abundant clone one base away, this may be a read error. The chain couples TRBV7-6 to TRBJ2-1, with TRBD1 identical over 9 bases. Germline values: CDR1 SGHVS, CDR2 FNYEAQ. CDR3 length: 15 amino acids. V dropped 2 bases and J dropped 5; count of bases not matched to a gene: 4. CDR3 in DNA: TGTGCCAGCAGCTTAAAGGACAGGGGTGACAATGAGCAGTTCTTC. This sequence encodes CASSLKDRGDNEQFF.

The sample holds many counts of this clonotype. The rearrangement links TRBV6-2 or TRBV6-3 to TRBJ1-5; D call uncertain. This CDR3 region has 14 residues. The V end was cut by 9 bases, the J end by 4 bases, with 16 bases between. Germline-derived CDR1 and CDR2 are MNHEY and SVGEGT. The CDR3 region is CASSLFQTNQPQHF. In DNA, the CDR3 is TGTGCCAGTAGCCTGTTTCAGACTAATCAGCCCCAGCATTTT.

The chain combines TRBV10-3 with TRBJ1-1, with a tentative D call TRBD1 (6 bases). V was pared by 4 bases and J by 3 bases, with 15 bases between. The germline gives CDR1 ENHRY, CDR2 SYGVKD. CDR3 length: 15 amino acids. The CDR3 loop reads CAISGLGGADTEAFF. The CDR3 DNA reads TGTGCCATCAGTGGGTTGGGGGGCGCTGACACTGAAGCTTTCTTT.

Many counts were recorded for this clonotype. This chain links TRBV5-1 with TRBJ1-1; 7 bases are a match to TRBD1. Germline values: CDR1 SGHRS, CDR2 YFSETQ. The CDR3 consists of 14 residues. V was pared by 4 bases and J by 1 base, with 4 bases of the junction left unmatched. CDR3 sequence reads: CASSPGQPNTEAFF. As DNA, the CDR3 is TGCGCCAGCAGCCCGGGACAGCCGAACACTGAAGCTTTCTTT.

This clonotype was seen many times. This chain uses TRBV28 with TRBJ1-4; a possible D gene is TRBD1 (5 bases). Deletions cut 6 bases from V and 10 bases from J, with 6 bases between. Per the germline V gene, CDR1 is MDHEN and CDR2 is SYDVKM. This CDR3 comprises 10 residues. The CDR3 sequence is CASRGGKLFF. CDR3 in DNA: TGTGCCAGCAGGGGGGGAAAACTGTTTTTT.

This clonotype is judged medium-sized. This chain joins TRBV20-1 and TRBJ2-5, with D unclear. The CDR3 runs to 10 residues. Deletions cut 5 bases from V and 5 bases from J, with 6 bases between. Per the germline V gene, CDR1 is DFQATT and CDR2 is SNEGSKA (reference sequence). The CDR3 here is CSAGVETQYF. As DNA, the CDR3 is TGCAGTGCTGGGGTCGAGACCCAGTACTTC.

This clonotype was counted many times. The chain links TRBV9 to TRBJ1-1; D perhaps matches TRBD1 (5 bases). The CDR3 consists of 16 residues. V was trimmed by 0 bases and J by 0 bases, leaving 12 bases between them. Germline V CDR1 and CDR2: SGDLS, YYNGEE. CDR3 residues: CASSVGSGIVNTEAFF. In DNA form, the CDR3 reads TGTGCCAGCAGCGTAGGTTCAGGGATCGTGAACACTGAAGCTTTCTTT.